This T cell receptor beta chain was documented in a study of T cell repertoires in cytomegalovirus infection. Many counts were recorded for this clonotype. MiXCR, applied by TCRdb to the reads, yields one record per CDR3 protein. The repertoire holds 310,000 or so distinct CDR3 sequences, with over 20% as singletons. This clonotype was sampled from a human donor in good health (CMV status not recorded). Some clones in this sample may be carry-over from other donors' samples. Sequencing used PBMCs.

The CDR3 loop is CASSTVVRGRTNTGELFF. The CDR3 DNA is TGTGCCAGCAGCACGGTGGTGAGGGGGAGGACGAACACCGGGGAGCTGTTTTTT. The rearrangement links TRBV5-6 to TRBJ2-2; either TRBD1 or TRBD2 may supply D (6 bases each). The CDR3 covers 18 residues. The V end was cut by 4 bases, the J end by 0 bases, with 19 bases between. CDR1 and CDR2 from the germline V gene are SGHDT and YYEEEE.